These 20 T cell receptor beta chains share one sample of origin, sequenced in a study of blood T cell repertoires in COVID-19 (dated by TCRdb to 2018 to 2021). Library method: the immunoSEQ multiplex PCR assay. The table was pulled from immuneACCESS by TCRdb, which kept in-frame rearrangements only. Such tables lose some clones; where checked, under half of the loss comes from unresolved V genes, and the rest has no known cause. This sample comprises a few hundred thousand clones, 80% to 90% of them detected only once. About 4% of the sample comes from the top ten. What was sequenced was PBMCs or T cells enriched from blood (not recorded which). These receptors were taken from a woman in her forties with acute COVID-19.

This clone was observed once. The chain links TRBV3-1 (or the pseudogene TRBV3-2) to TRBJ2-7; 7 bases line up with TRBD1. V trimming: 3 bases; J trimming: 0 bases; junction bases outside the gene matches: 11. Germline CDR1 reads LGHDT; CDR2 reads YNNKEL (reference sequence). CDR3 length: 17 residues. The chain's CDR3 is CASSHHRDRKSSYEQYF. CDR3 bases: TGTGCCAGCAGCCACCACCGGGACAGAAAGAGCTCCTACGAGCAGTACTTC.

The V call is TRBV6-5, the J call TRBJ1-2, with TRBD1 matching 7 bases. The CDR3 is 15 residues long. Germline loops: CDR1 MNHEY, CDR2 SVGAGI. J lost 1 base, V lost 7 bases, and 9 bases had no gene match. The CDR3 bases are TGTGCCAGCACAGGGGACAGCGCCTTTAACTATGGCTACACCTTC. Protein sequence: CASTGDSAFNYGYTF.

This clone was found a few times. This chain uses TRBV7-2 with TRBJ2-4, with 9 bases fitting TRBD1. The J segment lost 0 bases and the V segment lost 4 bases, leaving 10 bases of the junction unmatched. The CDR3 covers 18 residues. Germline assignment: CDR1 SGHTA and CDR2 FQGNSA. CDR3 region: CASSSYRDRELAKNIQYF. Here the CDR3 DNA reads TGTGCCAGCAGCTCATACCGGGACAGGGAACTAGCCAAAAACATTCAGTACTTC.

The V call is TRBV11-2, the J call TRBJ2-2, with D maybe TRBD1 (6 bases). Germline CDR1 reads SGHAT; CDR2 reads FQNNGV. V shed 1 base and J shed 5 bases, with 14 bases lying between them. The CDR3 runs 16 residues. The CDR3 spells CASSLADLRGTGELFF. CDR3 DNA: TGTGCCAGCAGCTTAGCGGACCTCAGGGGAACCGGGGAGCTGTTTTTT.

The rearrangement uses TRBV2 and TRBJ1-2, with D uncertain. The germline V and J ends were trimmed by 2 bases and 8 bases, with 12 bases remaining between them. CDR3 length: 13 residues. From germline, CDR1 is SNHLY and CDR2 FYNNEI. CDR3 residues: CASSEYLEVGYTF. The CDR3 DNA reads as TGTGCCAGCAGTGAATACTTGGAGGTGGGCTACACCTTC.

This chain links TRBV28 with TRBJ1-1; D perhaps matches TRBD1 (5 bases). This CDR3 is built from 15 residues. The germline V and J ends were trimmed by 2 bases and 2 bases, with 12 bases remaining between them. Germline V CDR1 and CDR2: MDHEN, SYDVKM. CDR3 DNA sequence: TGTGCCAGCAGTTTACTGGGAGGGGAAAACACTGAAGCTTTCTTT. This translates into CASSLLGGENTEAFF.

The gene calls are TRBV9 and TRBJ2-5, with 10 bases matching TRBD2. This CDR3 has 16 residues. Trimming removed 0 bases from V and 5 bases from J; junction bases left unmatched: 7. Looked up from germline, CDR1 is SGDLS and CDR2 is YYNGEE. Here the CDR3 DNA reads TGTGCCAGCAGCGTAGCTGTAGCGGGAGGTGCGGAGACCCAGTACTTC. It codes for CASSVAVAGGAETQYF.

The chain couples TRBV29-1 to TRBJ1-1, with 7 bases aligning to TRBD1. Germline lookup yields CDR1 SQVTM and CDR2 ANQGSEA. Germline trimming cut 6 bases from V and 5 bases from J; bases unmatched to any gene: 6. This CDR3 comprises 12 residues. The DNA for the CDR3 is TGCAGCGTGAACAGGGGCGGAACTGAAGCTTTCTTT. It is translated as CSVNRGGTEAFF.

J is TRBJ1-2 and V is TRBV5-5, with 7 bases aligning to TRBD1. Unmatched junction bases numbered 4, after V lost 1 base and J lost 1 base. The germline gives CDR1 SGHKS, CDR2 YYEKEE (reference sequence). CDR3 length: 15 amino acids. The CDR3 region has the DNA TGTGCCAGCAGCTTGTCTCCAGGGGGTAACTATGGCTACACCTTC. Protein product: CASSLSPGGNYGYTF.

The chain is built from TRBV15 and TRBJ2-3; a weak D match, TRBD2 (5 bases). From germline, CDR1 is LNHNV and CDR2 YYDKDF (reference sequence). V lost 5 bases, J lost 4 bases, and 22 bases lay in between. The CDR3 is made up of 17 amino acids. For the CDR3, the DNA is TGTGCCACCAGCGGGGTGGGAGTTGAGGGTCCCGCAGATACGCAGTATTTT. This encodes CATSGVGVEGPADTQYF.

The V gene is TRBV7-9, the J gene TRBJ1-6; D not resolved. The CDR3 has 12 residues. Trimming shortened V by 5 bases and J by 7 bases, and 6 bases separated the two germline ends. CDR1 is SEHNR and CDR2 is FQNEAQ in the germline V gene (reference sequence). The CDR3 nucleotides are TGTGCCAGCAGCCTTTTAAATTCACCCCTCCACTTT. It codes for CASSLLNSPLHF. The whole variable domain, remainder taken from reference TRBV7-9 and TRBJ1-6, is DTGVSQNPRHKITKRGQNVTFRCDPISEHNRLYWYRQTLGQGPEFLTYFQNEAQLEKSRLLSDRFSAERPKGSFSTLEIQRTEQGDSAMYLCASSLLNSPLHFGNGTRLTVT.

The chain links TRBV29-1 to TRBJ1-1; maybe TRBD1 (6 bases). The CDR3 has 12 amino acids. The germline gives CDR1 SQVTM, CDR2 ANQGSEA. Trimming left V 7 bases short and J 6 bases short, with 15 bases between. The CDR3 reads CSAGDFPAEAFF. For the CDR3, the DNA is TGCAGCGCAGGGGACTTTCCGGCTGAAGCTTTCTTT.

About this clone: This sequence may be a read error, since a much larger clone differs from it by one base. V and J are TRBV21-1 and TRBJ2-5; the table's TRBD1 call for D was not verified on the DNA. TRBV21-1 corresponds to a pseudogene. This CDR3 region has 14 residues. CDR3 nucleotides: TGTGCCAGCAGCACCGGGACAGCTAAAGAGACCCAGTACTTC. Its translation is CASSTGTAKETQYF.

The V call is TRBV3-1 (or the pseudogene TRBV3-2), the J call TRBJ2-3; TRBD2 agrees at 9 bases. Per the germline V gene, CDR1 is LGHDT and CDR2 is YNNKEL (reference sequence). Unmatched junction bases numbered 2, after V lost 3 bases and J lost 1 base. The CDR3 runs 15 residues. The CDR3 here is CASSHLAGGTDTQYF. In DNA form, the CDR3 reads TGTGCCAGCAGCCACTTAGCGGGGGGCACAGATACGCAGTATTTT.

This chain uses TRBV5-8 with TRBJ2-5, with TRBD1 matching over 7 bases. The junction had 0 bases not matched to a gene; V was cut back by 0 bases and J by 1 base. The CDR3 is 14 amino acids. Germline-derived CDR1 and CDR2 are SGHTS and YDEGEE. The CDR3 protein is CASSLGTGQETQYF. The DNA of the CDR3 is TGTGCCAGCAGCTTGGGGACAGGCCAAGAGACCCAGTACTTC.

The chain combines TRBV12-3 or TRBV12-4 with TRBJ1-2; D is uncertain. Trimming left V 3 bases short and J 9 bases short, with 14 bases between. CDR3 length equals 13 residues. The CDR3: CASSFRDTRSYTF. CDR3 nucleotide sequence: TGTGCCAGCAGTTTCCGCGACACCCGCAGCTACACCTTC.

The rearrangement uses TRBV19 and TRBJ1-4; D possibly corresponds to TRBD1 (5 bases). This CDR3 region has 15 residues. CDR1 LNHDA and CDR2 SQIVND come from the germline V gene (reference sequence). Deletions cut 5 bases from V and 4 bases from J, with 14 bases between. CDR3: CASSPSAGLNEKLFF. The CDR3 DNA reads TGTGCCAGTAGTCCATCAGCGGGGCTTAATGAAAAACTGTTTTTT.

The chain uses TRBV5-1 and TRBJ2-2; TRBD1 matches 7 bases. The length of the CDR3 is 16 residues. Germline lookup yields CDR1 SGHRS and CDR2 YFSETQ. Unmatched junction bases numbered 13, after V lost 4 bases and J lost 7 bases. This CDR3 is CASSRRIDREIGELFF. CDR3 bases: TGCGCCAGCAGCCGCCGGATAGACAGGGAGATCGGGGAGCTGTTTTTT.

This clone has only a few counts. The chain is built from TRBV27 and TRBJ1-2; D uncertain. The V gene's germline CDR1 is MNHEY and CDR2 SMNVEV (reference sequence). This CDR3 spans 12 amino acids. V lost 8 bases and J 8 bases, leaving 15 bases between the germline ends. CDR3 coding DNA: TGTGCCAGCGTGACAACAGTTGGGGGCTACACCTTC. Translating gives CASVTTVGGYTF.

This chain connects TRBV27 to TRBJ1-2; D uncertain. The CDR3 spans 15 residues. Between the trimmed V and J ends, which lost 6 bases and 3 bases, there was a span of 17 bases. CDR1 is MNHEY and CDR2 is SMNVEV in the germline V gene (reference sequence). The CDR3 coding sequence is TGTGCCAGCAGCCCCCTAAACCGGGAAGACTATGGCTACACCTTC. Encoded protein: CASSPLNREDYGYTF.